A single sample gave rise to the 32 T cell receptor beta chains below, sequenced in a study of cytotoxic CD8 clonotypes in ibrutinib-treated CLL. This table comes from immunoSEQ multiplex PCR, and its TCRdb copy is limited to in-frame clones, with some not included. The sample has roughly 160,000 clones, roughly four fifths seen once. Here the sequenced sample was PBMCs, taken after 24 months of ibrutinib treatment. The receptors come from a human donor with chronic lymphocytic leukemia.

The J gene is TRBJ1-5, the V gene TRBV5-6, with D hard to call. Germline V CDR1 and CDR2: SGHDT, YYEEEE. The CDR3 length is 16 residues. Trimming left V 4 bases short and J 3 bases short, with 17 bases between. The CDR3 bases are TGTGCCAGCAGCGTACTTGGACGGGCCGTCAATCAGCCCCAGCATTTT. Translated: CASSVLGRAVNQPQHF.

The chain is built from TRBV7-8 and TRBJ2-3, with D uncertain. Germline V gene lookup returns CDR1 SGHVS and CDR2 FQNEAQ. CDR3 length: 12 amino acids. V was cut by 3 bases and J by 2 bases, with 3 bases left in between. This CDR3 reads CASSFYTDTQYF. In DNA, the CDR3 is TGTGCCAGCAGCTTCTACACAGATACGCAGTATTTT.

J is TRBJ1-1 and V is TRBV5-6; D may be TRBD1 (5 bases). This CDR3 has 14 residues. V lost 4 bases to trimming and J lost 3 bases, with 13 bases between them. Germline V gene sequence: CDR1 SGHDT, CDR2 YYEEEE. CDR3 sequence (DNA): TGTGCCAGCAGCACTTTCGGGGGTTACACTGAAGCTTTCTTT. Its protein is CASSTFGGYTEAFF.

The CDR3 DNA follows: TGTGCCTGGAGCGACTACCTTCGTCTCGAGCAGTACTTC. Translation: CAWSDYLRLEQYF. V gene TRBV30 combines with J gene TRBJ2-7, with D maybe TRBD2 (5 bases). CDR3 length: 13 residues. V was trimmed by 3 bases and J by 6 bases, leaving 15 bases between them. CDR1 is GTSNPN and CDR2 is SVGIG in the germline V gene (reference sequence). Using reference TRBV30 and TRBJ2-7 for the parts outside the CDR3, the full variable domain is SQTIHQWPATLVQPVGSPLSLECTVEGTSNPNLYWYRQAAGRGLQLLFYSVGIGQISSEVPQNLSASRPQDRQFILSSKKLLLSDSGFYLCAWSDYLRLEQYFGPGTRLTVT.

The CDR3 sequence: CASSQDTNYGYTF. Written as DNA, the CDR3 is TGTGCCAGCAGCCAGGACACCAACTATGGCTACACCTTC. The chain uses TRBV5-4 and TRBJ1-2; tentatively, D is TRBD1 (5 bases). The CDR3 runs 13 residues. Per the germline V gene, CDR1 is SGHNT and CDR2 is YYREEE (reference sequence). V dropped 4 bases and J dropped 2 bases, with 9 bases sitting between them.

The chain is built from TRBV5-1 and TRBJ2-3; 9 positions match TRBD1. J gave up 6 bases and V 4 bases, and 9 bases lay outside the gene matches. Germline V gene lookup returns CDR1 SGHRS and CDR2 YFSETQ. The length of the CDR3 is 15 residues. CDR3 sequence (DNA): TGCGCCAGCAGCCTTAGCCCCGGGACAGGGGATACGCAGTATTTT. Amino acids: CASSLSPGTGDTQYF.

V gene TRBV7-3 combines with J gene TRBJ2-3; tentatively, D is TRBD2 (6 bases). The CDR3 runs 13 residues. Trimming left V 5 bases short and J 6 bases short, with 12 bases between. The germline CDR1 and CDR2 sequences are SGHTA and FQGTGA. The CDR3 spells CASSRPGVDTQYF. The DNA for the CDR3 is TGTGCCAGCAGCCGTCCGGGGGTCGATACGCAGTATTTT.

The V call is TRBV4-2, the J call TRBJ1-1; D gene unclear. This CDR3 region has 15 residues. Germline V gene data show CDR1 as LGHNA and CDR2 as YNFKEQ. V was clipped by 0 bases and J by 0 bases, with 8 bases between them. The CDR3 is CASSQEGQLNTEAFF. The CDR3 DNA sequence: TGTGCCAGCAGCCAAGAAGGGCAGCTGAACACTGAAGCTTTCTTT.

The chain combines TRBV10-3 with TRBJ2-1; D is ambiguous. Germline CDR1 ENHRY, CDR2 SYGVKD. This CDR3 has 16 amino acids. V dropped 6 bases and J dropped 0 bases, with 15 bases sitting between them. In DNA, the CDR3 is TGTGCCATCAGCTCCGCCTTTCAGAGCTCCTACAATGAGCAGTTCTTC. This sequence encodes CAISSAFQSSYNEQFF.

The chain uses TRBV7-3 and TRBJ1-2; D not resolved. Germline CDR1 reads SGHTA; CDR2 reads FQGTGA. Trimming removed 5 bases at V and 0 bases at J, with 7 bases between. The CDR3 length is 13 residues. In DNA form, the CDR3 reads TGTGCCAGCAGCCCGCAGGCTAACTATGGCTACACCTTC. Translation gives CASSPQANYGYTF.

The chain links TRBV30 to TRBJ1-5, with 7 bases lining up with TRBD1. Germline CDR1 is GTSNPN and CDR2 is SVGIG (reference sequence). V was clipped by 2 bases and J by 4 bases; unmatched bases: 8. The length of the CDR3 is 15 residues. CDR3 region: CAWSRPGQRNQPQHF. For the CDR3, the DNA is TGTGCCTGGAGTCGACCGGGACAGCGAAATCAGCCCCAGCATTTT.

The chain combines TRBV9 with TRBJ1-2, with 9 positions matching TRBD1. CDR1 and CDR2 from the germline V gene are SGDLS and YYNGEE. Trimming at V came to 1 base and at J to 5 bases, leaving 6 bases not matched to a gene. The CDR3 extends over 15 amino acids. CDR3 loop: CASSVRDRDRYGYTF. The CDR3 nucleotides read TGTGCCAGCAGCGTACGGGACAGGGATCGGTATGGCTACACCTTC. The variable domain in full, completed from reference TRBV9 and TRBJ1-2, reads DSGVTQTPKHLITATGQRVTLRCSPRSGDLSVYWYQQSLDQGLQFLIQYYNGEERAKGNILERFSAQQFPDLHSELNLSSLELGDSALYFCASSVRDRDRYGYTFGSGTRLTVV.

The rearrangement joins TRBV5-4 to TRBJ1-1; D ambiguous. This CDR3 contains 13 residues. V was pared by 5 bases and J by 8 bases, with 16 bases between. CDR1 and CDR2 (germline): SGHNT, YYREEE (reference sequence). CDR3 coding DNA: TGTGCCAGCAGTCTCGGTCCAGGAGGCGAAGCTTTCTTT. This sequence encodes CASSLGPGGEAFF. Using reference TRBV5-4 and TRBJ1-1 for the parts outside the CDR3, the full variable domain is ETGVTQSPTHLIKTRGQQVTLRCSSQSGHNTVSWYQQALGQGPQFIFQYYREEENGRGNFPPRFSGLQFPNYSSELNVNALELDDSALYLCASSLGPGGEAFFGQGTRLTVV.

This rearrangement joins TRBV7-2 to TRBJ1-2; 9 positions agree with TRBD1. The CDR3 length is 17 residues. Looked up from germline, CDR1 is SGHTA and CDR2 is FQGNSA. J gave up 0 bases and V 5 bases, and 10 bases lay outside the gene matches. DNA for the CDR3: TGTGCCAGCAGCCCCCGGGACAGGGTTCGGCCTAACTATGGCTACACCTTC. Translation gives CASSPRDRVRPNYGYTF.

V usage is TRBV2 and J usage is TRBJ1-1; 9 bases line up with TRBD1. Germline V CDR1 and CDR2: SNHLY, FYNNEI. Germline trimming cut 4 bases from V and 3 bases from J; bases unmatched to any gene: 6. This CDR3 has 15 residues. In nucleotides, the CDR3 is TGTGCCAGCAGTGTAGGACAGGGGATCGACACTGAAGCTTTCTTT. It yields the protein CASSVGQGIDTEAFF.

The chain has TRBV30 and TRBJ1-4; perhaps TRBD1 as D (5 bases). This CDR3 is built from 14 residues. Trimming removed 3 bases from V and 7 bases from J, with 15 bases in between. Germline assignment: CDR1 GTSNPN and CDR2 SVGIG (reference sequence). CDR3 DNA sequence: TGTGCCTGGAGCGACCCAGGGAGGGGTGAAAAACTGTTTTTT. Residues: CAWSDPGRGEKLFF.

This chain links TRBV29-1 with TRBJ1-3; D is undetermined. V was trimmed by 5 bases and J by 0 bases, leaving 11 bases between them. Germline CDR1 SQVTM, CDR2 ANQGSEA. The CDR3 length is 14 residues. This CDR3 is CSVKGSSSGNTIYF. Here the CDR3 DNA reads TGCAGCGTTAAGGGCTCGAGCTCTGGAAACACCATATATTTT.

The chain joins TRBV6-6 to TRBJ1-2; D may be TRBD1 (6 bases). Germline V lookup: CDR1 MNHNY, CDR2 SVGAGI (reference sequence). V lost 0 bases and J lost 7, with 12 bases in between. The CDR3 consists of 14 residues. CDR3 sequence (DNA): TGTGCCAGCAGTTACTCGTACAGGGTGGGTGGCTACACCTTC. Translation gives CASSYSYRVGGYTF.

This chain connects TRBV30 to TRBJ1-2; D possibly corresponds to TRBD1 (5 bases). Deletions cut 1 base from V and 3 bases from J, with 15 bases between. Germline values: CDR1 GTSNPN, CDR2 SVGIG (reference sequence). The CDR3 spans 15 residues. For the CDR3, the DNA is TGTGCCTGGAGTGGGGCCCCTCGAGGGGACTATGGCTACACCTTC. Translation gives CAWSGAPRGDYGYTF.

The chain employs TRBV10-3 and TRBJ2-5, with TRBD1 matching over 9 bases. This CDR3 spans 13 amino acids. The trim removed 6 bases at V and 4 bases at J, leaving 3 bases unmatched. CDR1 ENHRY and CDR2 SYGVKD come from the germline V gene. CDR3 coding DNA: TGTGCCATCAGCCCGGGACAGGGAGAGACCCAGTACTTC. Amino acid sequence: CAISPGQGETQYF.

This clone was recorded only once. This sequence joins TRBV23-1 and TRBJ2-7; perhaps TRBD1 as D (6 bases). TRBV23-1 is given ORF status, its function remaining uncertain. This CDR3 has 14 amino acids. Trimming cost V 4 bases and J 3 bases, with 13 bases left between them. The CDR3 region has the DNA TGCGCCAGCAGTCTTTCAGGGGAAGTCTACGAGCAGTACTTC. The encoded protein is CASSLSGEVYEQYF.

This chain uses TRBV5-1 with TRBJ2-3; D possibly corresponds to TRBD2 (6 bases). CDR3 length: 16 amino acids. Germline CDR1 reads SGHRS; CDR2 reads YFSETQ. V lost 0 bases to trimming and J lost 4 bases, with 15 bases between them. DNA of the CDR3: TGCGCCAGCAGCTTGGTAGGAGGGGTCCCCTCAGATACGCAGTATTTT. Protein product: CASSLVGGVPSDTQYF.

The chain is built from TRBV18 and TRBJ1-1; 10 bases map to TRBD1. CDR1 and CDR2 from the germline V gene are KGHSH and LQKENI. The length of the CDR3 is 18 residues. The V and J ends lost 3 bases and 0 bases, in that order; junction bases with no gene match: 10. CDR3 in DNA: TGTGCCAGCTCACCGTCGGGACAGGGGAGAACCATGAACACTGAAGCTTTCTTT. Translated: CASSPSGQGRTMNTEAFF. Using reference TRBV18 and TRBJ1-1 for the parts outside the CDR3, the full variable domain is NAGVMQNPRHLVRRRGQEARLRCSPMKGHSHVYWYRQLPEEGLKFMVYLQKENIIDESGMPKERFSAEFPKEGPSILRIQQVVRGDSAAYFCASSPSGQGRTMNTEAFFGQGTRLTVV.

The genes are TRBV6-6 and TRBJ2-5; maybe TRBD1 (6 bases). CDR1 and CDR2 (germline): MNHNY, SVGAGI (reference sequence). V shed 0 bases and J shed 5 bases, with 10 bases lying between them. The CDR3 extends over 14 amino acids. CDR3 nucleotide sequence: TGTGCCAGCAGTTACTCCGACAGGAGCGAGACCCAGTACTTC. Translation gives CASSYSDRSETQYF.

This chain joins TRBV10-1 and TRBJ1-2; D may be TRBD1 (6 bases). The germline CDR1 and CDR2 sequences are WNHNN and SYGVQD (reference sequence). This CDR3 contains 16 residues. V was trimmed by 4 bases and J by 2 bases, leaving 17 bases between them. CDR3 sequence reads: CASSGAGRGENYGYTF. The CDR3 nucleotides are TGCGCCAGCAGTGGGGCGGGCAGGGGCGAAAACTATGGCTACACCTTC.

The CDR3 sequence: CASSEFTGITDTQYF. The DNA for the CDR3 is TGTGCCAGCAGTGAATTTACAGGGATTACAGATACGCAGTATTTT. This sequence joins TRBV25-1 and TRBJ2-3; a possible D gene is TRBD1 (6 bases). Germline assignment: CDR1 MGHDK and CDR2 SYGVNS. This CDR3 contains 15 residues. The V gene lost 1 base and the J gene lost 3 bases, with 11 bases spanning the gap.

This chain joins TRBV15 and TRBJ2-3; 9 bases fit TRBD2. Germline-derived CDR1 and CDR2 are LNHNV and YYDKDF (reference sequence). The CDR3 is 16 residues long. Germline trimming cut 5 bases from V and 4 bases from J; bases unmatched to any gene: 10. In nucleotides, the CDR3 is TGTGCCACCAGCCCCGATTATGGACTAGCGCCAGATACGCAGTATTTT. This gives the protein CATSPDYGLAPDTQYF.

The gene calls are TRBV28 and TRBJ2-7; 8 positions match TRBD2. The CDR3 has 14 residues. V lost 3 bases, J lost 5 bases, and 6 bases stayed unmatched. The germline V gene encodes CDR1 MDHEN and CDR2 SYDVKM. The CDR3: CASSLGTRVHEQYF. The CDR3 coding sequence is TGTGCCAGCAGTTTGGGGACTAGGGTCCACGAGCAGTACTTC.

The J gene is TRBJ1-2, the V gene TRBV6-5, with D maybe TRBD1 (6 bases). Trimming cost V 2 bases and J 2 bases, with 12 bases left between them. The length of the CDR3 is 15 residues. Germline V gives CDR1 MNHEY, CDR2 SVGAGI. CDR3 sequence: CASSYEGGRNYGYTF. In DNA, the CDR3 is TGTGCCAGCAGTTACGAAGGGGGACGGAACTATGGCTACACCTTC.

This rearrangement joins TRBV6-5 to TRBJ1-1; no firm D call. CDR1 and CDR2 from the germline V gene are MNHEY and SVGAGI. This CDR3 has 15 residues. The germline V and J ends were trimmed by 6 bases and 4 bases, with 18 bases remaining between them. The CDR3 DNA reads TGTGCCAGCAGCCGCATGGACTTGCGGCCCACTGAAGCTTTCTTT. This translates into CASSRMDLRPTEAFF.

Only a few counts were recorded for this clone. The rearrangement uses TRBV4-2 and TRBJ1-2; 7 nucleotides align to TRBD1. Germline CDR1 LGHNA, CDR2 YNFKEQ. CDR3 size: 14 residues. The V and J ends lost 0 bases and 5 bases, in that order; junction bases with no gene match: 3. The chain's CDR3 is CASSQDPGQYGYTF. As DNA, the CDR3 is TGTGCCAGCAGCCAAGATCCGGGACAGTATGGCTACACCTTC.

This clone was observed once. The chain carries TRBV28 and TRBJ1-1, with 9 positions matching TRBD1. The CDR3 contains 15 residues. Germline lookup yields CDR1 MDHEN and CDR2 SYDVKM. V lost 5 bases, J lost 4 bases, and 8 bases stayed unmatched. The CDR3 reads CASSTPGQGVTEAFF. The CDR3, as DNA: TGTGCCAGCAGTACACCGGGACAGGGAGTCACTGAAGCTTTCTTT.